The 26 T cell receptor beta chains presented below share a single source sample, sequenced in a study of control samples from healthy donors and cancer patients. The table came from immunoSEQ multiplex PCR; TCRdb's copy has only in-frame clones and leaves some out. The sample lists about 190,000 clones; around 93% were seen once. The sample comprised blood. The receptors stem from a man younger than 35 in good health.

The gene calls are TRBV5-4 and TRBJ2-7; the D gene is possibly TRBD1 (5 bases). CDR3 length equals 14 residues. V was cut by 2 bases and J by 5 bases, with 14 bases left in between. Germline assignment: CDR1 SGHNT and CDR2 YYREEE (reference sequence). CDR3 nucleotides: TGTGCCAGCAGCTTAGGGGCGAGTTACGACGAGCAGTACTTC. It yields the protein CASSLGASYDEQYF.

The genes are TRBV3-1 (or the pseudogene TRBV3-2) and TRBJ2-5, with 10 bases lining up with TRBD2. With V trimmed by 0 bases and J by 5 bases, 3 bases remained unmatched. Germline CDR1 and CDR2: LGHDT and YNNKEL (reference sequence). This CDR3 spans 15 amino acids. The CDR3 sequence: CASSQDPAGGETQYF. In DNA, the CDR3 is TGTGCCAGCAGCCAAGATCCAGCGGGGGGGGAGACCCAGTACTTC.

The chain is built from TRBV5-4 and TRBJ2-4; TRBD2 aligns across 8 bases. J was trimmed by 0 bases and V by 3 bases; bases with no gene match: 8. Germline V gene data show CDR1 as SGHNT and CDR2 as YYREEE (reference sequence). The CDR3 has 17 amino acids. The CDR3 DNA follows: TGTGCCAGCAGCTGGGGAACTAGCGGAGTAGCCAAAAACATTCAGTACTTC. It codes for CASSWGTSGVAKNIQYF.

The V call is TRBV20-1, the J call TRBJ1-1, with D unclear. Germline CDR1 reads DFQATT; CDR2 reads SNEGSKA (reference sequence). CDR3 length: 11 amino acids. Trimming left V 3 bases short and J 5 bases short, with 7 bases between. CDR3 nucleotide sequence: TGCAGTGCTAGCCCGATAACTGAAGCTTTCTTT. Protein product: CSASPITEAFF.

This clone came up once. At the DNA level, this CDR3 is encoded by other sequences in the same sample as well. The rearrangement uses TRBV20-1 and TRBJ1-1; D might be TRBD1 (6 bases). The CDR3 is 11 amino acids. Looked up from germline, CDR1 is DFQATT and CDR2 is SNEGSKA (reference sequence). V lost 6 bases to trimming and J lost 3 bases, with 8 bases between them. The CDR3, as DNA: TGCAGTGCCCGACAGGACACTGAAGCTTTCTTT. Protein product: CSARQDTEAFF.

The rearrangement uses TRBV24-1 and TRBJ2-1; weak D call: TRBD1 (5 bases). Trimming took 5 bases from V and 3 from J, leaving 7 bases between them. The germline V gene encodes CDR1 KGHDR and CDR2 SFDVKD. The CDR3 covers 13 residues. As DNA, the CDR3 is TGTGCCACCAGTGGCAGGGTCTACAATGAGCAGTTCTTC. Protein: CATSGRVYNEQFF.

CDR3 nucleotide sequence: TGCGCCAGCAGCACGCGGTCGGCGGGACAGTCAGGTACTGAAGCTTTCTTT. Amino acids: CASSTRSAGQSGTEAFF. The chain links TRBV5-1 to TRBJ1-1; 7 bases agree with TRBD1. Unmatched junction bases numbered 17, after V lost 4 bases and J lost 5 bases. Germline V gene sequence: CDR1 SGHRS, CDR2 YFSETQ. This CDR3 spans 17 amino acids.

V gene TRBV28 combines with J gene TRBJ2-7; D is uncertain. The V gene's germline CDR1 is MDHEN and CDR2 SYDVKM. The V and J ends lost 6 bases and 0 bases respectively, with 9 bases between them. The CDR3 consists of 13 residues. CDR3 protein: CASRSTTSYEQYF. The CDR3 nucleotides read TGTGCCAGCAGATCGACAACCTCCTACGAGCAGTACTTC.

V usage is TRBV6-5 and J usage is TRBJ1-4; D is uncertain. V shed 8 bases and J shed 2 bases, with 6 bases lying between them. Germline V CDR1 and CDR2: MNHEY, SVGAGI. This CDR3 region has 12 residues. The chain's CDR3 is CASGETNEKLFF. CDR3 nucleotides: TGTGCCAGCGGGGAGACTAATGAAAAACTGTTTTTT.

The rearrangement uses TRBV29-1 and TRBJ2-2, with 15 bases identical to TRBD2. The V gene's germline CDR1 is SQVTM and CDR2 ANQGSEA. With V trimmed by 5 bases and J by 0 bases, 7 bases remained unmatched. The CDR3 is made up of 18 amino acids. The CDR3 DNA reads TGCAGCGTTTACCCTGGGACTAGCGGGGGGACGAACACCGGGGAGCTGTTTTTT. It translates to CSVYPGTSGGTNTGELFF.

The chain employs TRBV3-1 (or the pseudogene TRBV3-2) and TRBJ1-6; 8 bases are shared with TRBD1. This CDR3 has 16 amino acids. Per the germline V gene, CDR1 is LGHDT and CDR2 is YNNKEL (reference sequence). Trimming removed 4 bases from V and 0 bases from J; junction bases left unmatched: 2. CDR3 DNA: TGTGCCAGCAGCCTTCAGGGGGCCTCCTATAATTCACCCCTCCACTTT. This sequence encodes CASSLQGASYNSPLHF.

The chain links TRBV7-8 to TRBJ1-3; TRBD1 is a possible D gene (5 bases). Per the germline V gene, CDR1 is SGHVS and CDR2 is FQNEAQ. Between the trimmed V and J ends, which lost 5 bases and 3 bases, there was a span of 20 bases. CDR3 length: 17 residues. For the CDR3, the DNA is TGTGCCAGCAGCCCTCGGGGGGGGACCGCCGGTGGAAACACCATATATTTT. Its protein is CASSPRGGTAGGNTIYF.

V and J are TRBV5-8 and TRBJ2-5; 8 nucleotides agree with TRBD1. The CDR3 extends over 12 amino acids. Germline loops: CDR1 SGHTS, CDR2 YDEGEE. Trimming cost V 6 bases and J 10 bases; bases outside gene matches: 8. This chain's CDR3 is CASTLKDRDQYF. The DNA of the CDR3 is TGTGCCAGCACCCTGAAGGACAGGGACCAGTACTTC. The full variable domain, its missing parts supplied by reference TRBV5-8 and TRBJ2-5, is EAGVTQSPTHLIKTRGQQATLRCSPISGHTSVYWYQQALGLGLQFLLWYDEGEERNRGNFPPRFSGRQFPNYSSELNVNALELEDSALYLCASTLKDRDQYFGPGTRLLVL.

This chain uses TRBV7-2 with TRBJ1-3; 7 nucleotides match TRBD1. The junction had 9 bases not matched to a gene; V was cut back by 3 bases and J by 4 bases. This CDR3 comprises 16 residues. The germline gives CDR1 SGHTA, CDR2 FQGNSA. As DNA, the CDR3 is TGTGCCAGCAGCTTCACCGGGACAGTCGAGGGAAACACCATATATTTT. Translation: CASSFTGTVEGNTIYF.

The V call is TRBV5-1, the J call TRBJ1-3; TRBD1 aligns across 7 bases. The CDR3 has 16 residues. V was clipped by 2 bases and J by 0 bases; unmatched bases: 5. Germline V lookup: CDR1 SGHRS, CDR2 YFSETQ. CDR3 in DNA: TGCGCCAGCAGCTTAGGGGGCATTGACTCTGGAAACACCATATATTTT. Its translation is CASSLGGIDSGNTIYF.

This clone was seen only a few times. The rearrangement links TRBV20-1 to TRBJ1-4; D is ambiguous. This CDR3 is built from 11 residues. V was clipped by 8 bases and J by 7 bases, with 11 bases between them. Germline V CDR1 and CDR2: DFQATT, SNEGSKA (reference sequence). Here the CDR3 DNA reads TGCAGTCCCCGGGGAGTTGAAAAACTGTTTTTT. It encodes CSPRGVEKLFF.

The chain carries TRBV7-8 and TRBJ2-7, with D hard to call. Trimming removed 2 bases from V and 4 bases from J, with 9 bases in between. This CDR3 is built from 13 residues. Germline loops: CDR1 SGHVS, CDR2 FQNEAQ. The CDR3 reads CASSLPYDYEQYF. CDR3 nucleotide sequence: TGTGCCAGCAGCTTACCGTACGATTACGAGCAGTACTTC.

V is TRBV19 and J is TRBJ1-4; weak D call: TRBD1 (6 bases). The CDR3 length is 15 residues. The V and J ends lost 5 bases and 4 bases respectively, with 14 bases between them. Looked up from germline, CDR1 is LNHDA and CDR2 is SQIVND (reference sequence). The CDR3 spells CASSLNRDNNEKLFF. CDR3 sequence (DNA): TGTGCCAGTAGTCTTAACCGGGACAATAATGAAAAACTGTTTTTT. Combining the CDR3 with reference TRBV19 and TRBJ1-4 gives the whole variable domain DGGITQSPKYLFRKEGQNVTLSCEQNLNHDAMYWYRQDPGQGLRLIYYSQIVNDFQKGDIAEGYSVSREKKESFPLTVTSAQKNPTAFYLCASSLNRDNNEKLFFGSGTQLSVL.

The rearrangement uses TRBV25-1 and TRBJ2-7; 8 bases agree with TRBD1. Germline V gene sequence: CDR1 MGHDK, CDR2 SYGVNS. V lost 5 bases to trimming and J lost 1 base; unmatched junction nucleotides: 4. The CDR3 consists of 14 residues. This chain's CDR3 is CASSSGTGSYEQYF. In DNA form, the CDR3 reads TGTGCCAGCAGTTCCGGGACAGGATCCTACGAGCAGTACTTC.

The CDR3 coding sequence is TGCGCCAGCAGCCAAGGACAGGGTCCGCCCCAGCATTTT. It encodes CASSQGQGPPQHF. The chain is built from TRBV4-1 and TRBJ1-5; 7 bases map to TRBD1. The CDR3 is 13 amino acids. Germline-derived CDR1 and CDR2 are MGHRA and YSYEKL. V was pared by 1 base and J by 9 bases, with 3 bases of the junction left unmatched.

This chain links TRBV28 with TRBJ1-3, with 7 bases lining up with TRBD1. Germline assignment: CDR1 MDHEN and CDR2 SYDVKM. J lost 0 bases, V lost 6 bases, and 5 bases had no gene match. This CDR3 is built from 15 residues. CDR3: CASSLDRDSGNTIYF. Written as DNA, the CDR3 is TGTGCCAGCAGCCTAGACAGGGACTCTGGAAACACCATATATTTT.

V is TRBV7-8 and J is TRBJ1-6; weak D call: TRBD1 (5 bases). CDR3 length equals 15 residues. With 1 base removed from V and 10 bases from J, the gap between germline ends came to 14 bases. CDR1 and CDR2 from the germline V gene are SGHVS and FQNEAQ. This chain's CDR3 is CASSLGGGKGSPLHF. The CDR3 nucleotides read TGTGCCAGCAGCTTAGGGGGGGGGAAAGGGTCACCCCTCCACTTT.

This chain links TRBV4-1 with TRBJ1-6; no firm D call. This CDR3 has 11 residues. Trimming stripped 4 bases from V and 9 bases from J, with 4 bases between. Germline assignment: CDR1 MGHRA and CDR2 YSYEKL. The DNA of the CDR3 is TGCGCCAGCAGCCTCGGTTCACCCCTCCACTTT. Residues: CASSLGSPLHF.

The chain links TRBV12-3 or TRBV12-4 to TRBJ1-2, with D hard to call. This CDR3 contains 12 residues. Trimming stripped 5 bases from V and 1 base from J, with 5 bases between. This CDR3 is CASSHSNYGYTF. CDR3 sequence (DNA): TGTGCCAGCAGTCACAGTAACTATGGCTACACCTTC.

The V call is TRBV6-1, the J call TRBJ1-1, with D perhaps TRBD1 (5 bases). Trimming left V 0 bases short and J 5 bases short, with 13 bases between. The CDR3 totals 15 residues. From germline, CDR1 is MNHNS and CDR2 SASEGT. The CDR3 coding sequence is TGTGCCAGCAGTGAAGCGGCGGCAGGGAGGACTGAAGCTTTCTTT. It is translated as CASSEAAAGRTEAFF.

The genes are TRBV7-3 and TRBJ2-1, with 8 positions matching TRBD1. Germline V gives CDR1 SGHTA, CDR2 FQGTGA. Losses at the gene ends were 4 bases for V and 8 bases for J; bases not matched to a gene: 10. CDR3 length: 15 amino acids. CDR3 loop: CASSSQGAATDEQFF. The CDR3, as DNA: TGTGCCAGCAGCTCGCAGGGGGCAGCTACGGATGAGCAGTTCTTC. Based on the CDR3 plus reference TRBV7-3 and TRBJ2-1, the full variable domain is GAGVSQTPSNKVTEKGKYVELRCDPISGHTALYWYRQSLGQGPEFLIYFQGTGAADDSGLPNDRFFAVRPEGSVSTLKIQRTERGDSAVYLCASSSQGAATDEQFFGPGTRLTVL.